One sample yielded the 3 T cell receptor beta chains listed below, sequenced in a study of T cell responses to AZD1222 COVID-19 vaccine. The table came from immunoSEQ multiplex PCR; TCRdb's copy has only in-frame clones and leaves some out. The sample includes about 160,000 clones, approximately 91% of them seen just once. The sample in question was peripheral blood, obtained on day 0 of AZD1222 vaccination. These receptors all come from an adult in good health.

This clone was counted only a few times. CDR3 loop: CASSKERGIGNTIYF. The CDR3 nucleotides are TGTGCCAGCAGCAAAGAAAGGGGTATTGGAAACACCATATATTTT. The V gene is TRBV21-1, the J gene TRBJ1-3; the table's D call TRBD1 went unverified against the DNA. TRBV21-1 is a pseudogene. The length of the CDR3 is 15 residues.

The rearrangement joins TRBV14 to TRBJ1-2; TRBD1 aligns across 7 bases. From germline, CDR1 is SGHDN and CDR2 FVKESK. This CDR3 comprises 14 residues. J lost 4 bases, V lost 6 bases, and 8 bases had no gene match. CDR3 sequence reads: CASRTGYPPYGYTF. In DNA form, the CDR3 reads TGTGCCAGCAGGACAGGGTACCCTCCCTATGGCTACACCTTC. Full variable domain (outside the CDR3, taken from reference TRBV14 and TRBJ1-2): EAGVTQFPSHSVIEKGQTVTLRCDPISGHDNLYWYRRVMGKEIKFLLHFVKESKQDESGMPNNRFLAERTGGTYSTLKVQPAELEDSGVYFCASRTGYPPYGYTFGSGTRLTVV.

This sequence joins TRBV6-2 or TRBV6-3 and TRBJ2-1; 7 bases line up with TRBD1. This CDR3 is built from 16 residues. With 5 bases clipped from V and 3 bases from J, the junction kept 10 bases outside the gene matches. Germline CDR1 reads MNHEY; CDR2 reads SVGEGT. CDR3 sequence reads: CASSTKRDRYYNEQFF. The CDR3 DNA follows: TGTGCCAGCAGTACTAAACGGGACAGATACTACAATGAGCAGTTCTTC.